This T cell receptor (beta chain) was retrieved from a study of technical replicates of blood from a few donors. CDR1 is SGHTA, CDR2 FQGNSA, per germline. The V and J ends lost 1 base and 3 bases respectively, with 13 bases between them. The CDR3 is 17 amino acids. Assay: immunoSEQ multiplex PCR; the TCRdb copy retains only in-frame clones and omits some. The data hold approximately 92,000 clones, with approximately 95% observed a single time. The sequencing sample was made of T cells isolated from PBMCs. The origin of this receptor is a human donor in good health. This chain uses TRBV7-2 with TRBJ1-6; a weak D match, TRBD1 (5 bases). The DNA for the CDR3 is TGTGCCAGCAGCTTAGTCCTGGGGCTCCACTATAATTCACCCCTCCACTTT. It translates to CASSLVLGLHYNSPLHF.